A selection of T cell receptor beta chains follows, all from one sample in a study of blood T cell repertoires in COVID-19. Clones were sequenced by immunoSEQ multiplex PCR, and TCRdb holds only the in-frame ones, with some missing. The sample contains about 49,000 clones, roughly nine tenths of which appear only once. Specimen: peripheral blood. The receptors were gathered from a man aged 40-49 years with active COVID-19. Each CDR3 is given with its conserved first and last residue. The D gene is left open where the match is weak. The size of a clone is reported for some rows only, either as once, few or many, or as a class for expanded clones.

D | J | size | V | DNA | CDR3
TRBD2 | TRBJ2-3 | - | TRBV6-6 | TGTGCCAGCAGTCGGGGACTAGCGGGAGGCACAGATACGCAGTATTTT | CASSRGLAGGTDTQYF
- | TRBJ1-3 | - | TRBV3-1/TRBV3-2 | TGTGCCAGCAGCCAAGATCGCATAGCTGGAAACACCATATATTTT | CASSQDRIAGNTIYF
TRBD2 | TRBJ2-5 | - | TRBV5-1 | TGCGCCAGCAGCTTACCCGAGGGACTAGCGGGAGGAGAGACCCAGTACTTC | CASSLPEGLAGGETQYF
- | TRBJ2-7 | - | TRBV7-2 | TGTGCCAGCAGCGGAGGGGCGGGCATCGGGACCTACGAGCAGTACTTC | CASSGGAGIGTYEQYF
- | TRBJ1-2 | - | TRBV29-1 | TGCAGCGTTGCAGGGTTGGGTCGCCCCTCAGGGTATGGCGATGGCTACACCTTC | CSVAGLGRPSGYGDGYTF
TRBD1 | TRBJ1-6 | - | TRBV5-1 | TGCGCCAGCAGCTTCCAACAGGGGGCGGAAAATTCACCCCTCCACTTT | CASSFQQGAENSPLHF
- | TRBJ1-1 | - | TRBV7-9 | TGTGCCAGCAGCTTCTCTGAAGCTTTCTTT | CASSFSEAFF
- | TRBJ2-3 | - | TRBV5-1 | TGCGCCAGCACTAACGGGCGGGCGCTGCGGGATACGCAGTATTTT | CASTNGRALRDTQYF
- | TRBJ2-1 | - | TRBV6-5 | TGTGCCAGCAGTTACTCAACGTCCAGTTACAATGAGCAGTTCTTC | CASSYSTSSYNEQFF
TRBD2 | TRBJ2-1 | - | TRBV2 | TGTGCCAGCACTCCTAGCGGGAACAGGGCCAATGAGCAGTTCTTC | CASTPSGNRANEQFF
TRBD1 | TRBJ2-3 | few | TRBV5-1 | TGCGCCAGCAGCTTGGCCGGGGACAGGCCAACAGATACGCAGTATTTT | CASSLAGDRPTDTQYF
TRBD1 | TRBJ1-5 | - | TRBV4-1 | TGCGCCAGCAGCCATCCAGGGGGGAACAATCAGCCCCAGCATTTT | CASSHPGGNNQPQHF
TRBD1 | TRBJ1-1 | - | TRBV5-4 | TGTGCCAGCAGCTTGAAAAGGGGGCTAGACACTGAAGCTTTCTTT | CASSLKRGLDTEAFF
TRBD1 | TRBJ1-4 | - | TRBV19 | TGTGCCAGTAGTATAGAGGGGGACAGACTGTTTTTT | CASSIEGDRLFF
- | TRBJ1-3 | - | TRBV27 | TGTGCCAGCAGTTTATTAGGGGGTGGTGGAAACACCATATATTTT | CASSLLGGGGNTIYF
- | TRBJ2-2 | - | TRBV7-9 | TGTGCCAGCAGCCCATTGGAGGGCGGGGAGCTGTTTTTT | CASSPLEGGELFF
- | TRBJ2-5 | - | TRBV29-1 | TGCAGCGTTTGGGCGGAGACCCAGTACTTC | CSVWAETQYF
- | TRBJ1-1 | few | TRBV2 | TGTGCCAGCAGTGAAAACACCATGAACACTGAAGCTTTCTTT | CASSENTMNTEAFF
TRBD1 | TRBJ1-2 | - | TRBV3-1/TRBV3-2 | TGTGCCAGCAGCCTAGGGGGCGGGGCCCATACTAACTATGGCTACACCTTC | CASSLGGGAHTNYGYTF
- | TRBJ2-1 | - | TRBV25-1 | TGTGCCAGCAGTGAATACGGCAGAGGGCCCTACAATGAGCAGTTCTTC | CASSEYGRGPYNEQFF
TRBD2 | TRBJ2-3 | few | TRBV27 | TGTGCCAGCAGACTAGCGGGCACAGATACGCAGTATTTT | CASRLAGTDTQYF
TRBD1 | TRBJ1-6 | - | TRBV3-1/TRBV3-2 | TGTGCCAGCAGCCCTGGACAGGGCTCACCCCTCCACTTT | CASSPGQGSPLHF
TRBD2 | TRBJ2-3 | - | TRBV2 | TGTGCCAGCAGTGAACTAGCGGGGTTCACAGATACGCAGTATTTT | CASSELAGFTDTQYF
- | TRBJ1-1 | - | TRBV5-4 | TGTGCCAGCAGCCCGGGGGAGGCTTTACACACTGAAGCTTTCTTT | CASSPGEALHTEAFF
- | TRBJ2-2 | - | TRBV9 | TGTGCCAGCAGCGTAGACCCCGCGGGGCGGAGGAACACCGGGGAGCTGTTTTTT | CASSVDPAGRRNTGELFF
TRBD2 | TRBJ2-2 | once | TRBV9 | TGTGCCAGCAGCGTAGTGGTGGATCTAGCGGGAGGTTCCGGGGAGCTGTTTTTT | CASSVVVDLAGGSGELFF
TRBD2 | TRBJ2-3 | - | TRBV7-9 | TGTGCCAGCAGCAAGGGACTAGCGGGAACAGATACGCAGTATTTT | CASSKGLAGTDTQYF
TRBD1 | TRBJ1-2 | - | TRBV6-6 | TGTGCCAGCAGCTCAGATCCGGGACAGCCGCGTTACACCTTC | CASSSDPGQPRYTF
TRBD1 | TRBJ2-1 | - | TRBV3-1/TRBV3-2 | TGTGCCAGCAGCCAAGATCTGAGGGGGCGCTCCTACAATGAGCAGTTCTTC | CASSQDLRGRSYNEQFF